The next 22 T cell receptor beta chains were all read from a single sample in a study of shared clonotypes between healthy human individuals. Measured with immunoSEQ multiplex PCR; TCRdb has only the in-frame clones, and not every one. The sample records about 2.4 million clones, over 85% being singletons. What was sequenced was naive CD4+ T cells from PBMCs. The subset denotes: CD45RA+ positively selected. Receptor source: a young man in good health. Some clones in this sample may be carry-over from other donors' samples.

On this clone: This sample also contains other DNA sequences that code for the same CDR3. The chain joins TRBV7-2 to TRBJ2-7; D remains unclear. This CDR3 contains 15 residues. Germline CDR1 SGHTA, CDR2 FQGNSA. V lost 3 bases, J lost 0 bases, and 12 bases lay in between. The CDR3 nucleotides are TGTGCCAGCAGCTTTGGGCGGTTCAGCTCCTACGAGCAGTACTTC. This translates into CASSFGRFSSYEQYF. Full variable domain (outside the CDR3, taken from reference TRBV7-2 and TRBJ2-7): GAGVSQSPSNKVTEKGKDVELRCDPISGHTALYWYRQSLGQGLEFLIYFQGNSAPDKSGLPSDRFSAERTGGSVSTLTIQRTQQEDSAVYLCASSFGRFSSYEQYFGPGTRLTVT.

V and J are TRBV7-3 and TRBJ2-3, with D perhaps matching TRBD1 (6 bases). Trimming took off 7 bases at V and 4 bases at J, with 15 bases between the two ends. Germline V gene sequence: CDR1 SGHTA, CDR2 FQGTGA. This CDR3 has 14 amino acids. CDR3 DNA: TGTGCCAGCACCTCAGGGGAAGCAGCAGATACGCAGTATTTT. Translation: CASTSGEAADTQYF.

The chain links TRBV6-6 to TRBJ2-2; TRBD2 matches 7 bases. The ends lost 2 bases at V and 6 bases at J; junction bases unmatched: 6. The CDR3 loop spans 15 amino acids. Looked up from germline, CDR1 is MNHNY and CDR2 is SVGAGI (reference sequence). Here the CDR3 reads CASSYRQGGAGELFF. The CDR3 nucleotides read TGTGCCAGCAGTTACCGGCAGGGAGGGGCCGGGGAGCTGTTTTTT.

The chain joins TRBV28 to TRBJ2-7, with D uncertain. The CDR3 extends over 13 amino acids. V shed 2 bases and J shed 3 bases, with 8 bases lying between them. The germline gives CDR1 MDHEN, CDR2 SYDVKM. In DNA, the CDR3 is TGTGCCAGCAGTTTACGGGCGTTCTACGAGCAGTACTTC. This codes for CASSLRAFYEQYF.

This chain connects TRBV28 to TRBJ2-3; D is unresolved. The germline V gene has CDR1 MDHEN and CDR2 SYDVKM. This CDR3 has 15 residues. The V end was cut by 3 bases, the J end by 1 base, with 11 bases between. CDR3 loop: CASSFGASGTDTQYF. The CDR3 DNA reads TGTGCCAGCAGTTTTGGAGCGAGCGGCACAGATACGCAGTATTTT.

This clone came up once. This chain links TRBV30 with TRBJ1-5, with D uncertain. CDR3 length equals 13 residues. Trimming cost V 5 bases and J 6 bases, with 14 bases left between them. CDR1 GTSNPN and CDR2 SVGIG come from the germline V gene (reference sequence). The CDR3 protein is CAWGRVGSQPQHF. DNA for the CDR3: TGTGCCTGGGGTAGGGTTGGCAGTCAGCCCCAGCATTTT.

The rearrangement links TRBV7-9 to TRBJ1-2, with D perhaps TRBD1 (5 bases). Between the trimmed V and J ends, which lost 5 bases and 5 bases, there was a span of 9 bases. The CDR3 totals 12 residues. From germline, CDR1 is SEHNR and CDR2 FQNEAQ (reference sequence). Written as DNA, the CDR3 is TGTGCCAGCAGCAGGGACGTATATGGCTACACCTTC. It is translated as CASSRDVYGYTF.

As for this clone: Mismatch with germline at one junction end may stem from a read error. This chain uses TRBV28 with TRBJ2-1, with TRBD2 identical over 7 bases. Germline V gene data show CDR1 as MDHEN and CDR2 as SYDVKM. This CDR3 has 14 residues. CDR3: CASSLEGAGRLKLF. CDR3 in DNA: TGTGCCAGCAGTTTAGAGGGTGCCGGGAGGTTGAAGCTCTTC.

This chain links TRBV13 with TRBJ2-3, with 13 positions matching TRBD2. After removal of 5 bases from V and 3 bases from J, the junction contained 2 bases not matched to a gene. The CDR3 runs to 15 residues. Germline V gives CDR1 PRHDT, CDR2 FYEKMQ (reference sequence). The chain's CDR3 is CASSQGLAGTDTQYF. As DNA, the CDR3 is TGTGCCAGCAGCCAGGGACTAGCGGGAACAGATACGCAGTATTTT.

Worth noting for this clone: One end of the junction does not line up with germline, which may come from a read error. The CDR3 spells CASSLGNQPQHF. The CDR3 DNA sequence: TGTGCCAGCAGCTTGGGAAATCAGCCCCAGCATTTT. This chain links TRBV5-1 with TRBJ1-5; D ambiguous. The germline gives CDR1 SGHRS, CDR2 YFSETQ. There are 12 residues in the CDR3.

The V call is TRBV2, the J call TRBJ2-1; 11 nucleotides match TRBD2. Germline CDR1 and CDR2: SNHLY and FYNNEI. The CDR3 has 16 amino acids. The V segment lost 2 bases and the J segment 8 bases; nucleotides outside the gene matches: 8. The CDR3 bases are TGTGCCAGCAGTGAAAGGGGGCTAGCGGGAGGTTATGAGCAGTTCTTC. Protein product: CASSERGLAGGYEQFF.

V is TRBV28 and J is TRBJ1-5; D is possibly TRBD1 (5 bases). V was cut by 2 bases and J by 1 base, with 12 bases left in between. The CDR3 has 16 amino acids. The germline gives CDR1 MDHEN, CDR2 SYDVKM. In nucleotides, the CDR3 is TGTGCCAGCAGTTTAATGGGGGGTCCGAGCAATCAGCCCCAGCATTTT. Translation gives CASSLMGGPSNQPQHF.

The gene calls are TRBV19 and TRBJ2-1; TRBD2 matches at 10 bases. Trimming cost V 5 bases and J 6 bases; bases outside gene matches: 16. CDR1 and CDR2 (germline): LNHDA, SQIVND (reference sequence). The CDR3 totals 18 residues. CDR3 bases: TGTGCCAGTAGTTCTCTAGCGGGAGTGGCTTCCCGTACCAATGAGCAGTTCTTC. It encodes CASSSLAGVASRTNEQFF.

The CDR3 region is CSVTGQTFYGYTF. CDR3 bases: TGCAGCGTTACTGGACAGACTTTTTATGGCTACACCTTC. The chain employs TRBV29-1 and TRBJ1-2; the D gene is possibly TRBD1 (6 bases). V lost 5 bases, J lost 5 bases, and 15 bases lay in between. In germline, CDR1 is SQVTM, CDR2 ANQGSEA. The CDR3 runs 13 residues.

The chain has TRBV19 and TRBJ2-1, with TRBD2 identical over 16 bases. The germline V gene encodes CDR1 LNHDA and CDR2 SQIVND (reference sequence). The CDR3 has 18 amino acids. After removal of 5 bases from V and 0 bases from J, the junction contained 4 bases not matched to a gene. The CDR3 here is CASSGTSGRAASYNEQFF. Here the CDR3 DNA reads TGTGCCAGTAGTGGGACTAGCGGGAGGGCGGCCTCCTACAATGAGCAGTTCTTC.

The genes are TRBV29-1 and TRBJ2-3, with 9 bases aligning to TRBD2. Germline CDR1 SQVTM, CDR2 ANQGSEA. This CDR3 comprises 15 residues. After removal of 4 bases from V and 2 bases from J, the junction contained 7 bases not matched to a gene. The CDR3 is CSVGQAGGDTDTQYF. The DNA for the CDR3 is TGCAGCGTTGGTCAGGCGGGAGGGGACACAGATACGCAGTATTTT.

This chain uses TRBV5-1 with TRBJ1-5, with a possible D match to TRBD1 (5 bases). V was clipped by 6 bases and J by 0 bases, with 19 bases between them. The length of the CDR3 is 17 residues. The germline CDR1 and CDR2 sequences are SGHRS and YFSETQ. The CDR3 DNA sequence: TGCGCCAGCACCCTTTACGGGGGGACCTATAGCAATCAGCCCCAGCATTTT. Protein: CASTLYGGTYSNQPQHF. The full variable domain, its missing parts supplied by reference TRBV5-1 and TRBJ1-5, is KAGVTQTPRYLIKTRGQQVTLSCSPISGHRSVSWYQQTPGQGLQFLFEYFSETQRNKGNFPGRFSGRQFSNSRSEMNVSTLELGDSALYLCASTLYGGTYSNQPQHFGDGTRLSIL.

The rearrangement links TRBV5-4 to TRBJ1-1; no clear D gene. With 3 bases removed from V and 4 bases from J, the gap between germline ends came to 13 bases. The CDR3 consists of 14 residues. CDR1 is SGHNT, CDR2 YYREEE, per germline (reference sequence). CDR3 sequence reads: CASSSELSGTEAFF. CDR3 bases: TGTGCCAGCAGCTCGGAGCTTTCAGGCACTGAAGCTTTCTTT.

This chain's CDR3 is CASSLASGTYEQYF. The CDR3 bases are TGTGCCAGCAGCCTGGCTAGCGGGACCTACGAGCAGTACTTC. The chain uses TRBV7-3 and TRBJ2-7; TRBD2 matches 9 bases. From germline, CDR1 is SGHTA and CDR2 FQGTGA. The CDR3 is 14 residues long. The V and J ends lost 5 bases and 2 bases, in that order; junction bases with no gene match: 4. The variable domain in full, with the rest retrieved from reference TRBV7-3 and TRBJ2-7, is GAGVSQTPSNKVTEKGKYVELRCDPISGHTALYWYRQSLGQGPEFLIYFQGTGAADDSGLPNDRFFAVRPEGSVSTLKIQRTERGDSAVYLCASSLASGTYEQYFGPGTRLTVT.

The chain employs TRBV15 and TRBJ2-1; 11 bases match TRBD2. Losses at the gene ends were 2 bases for V and 12 bases for J; bases not matched to a gene: 12. The CDR3 loop spans 16 amino acids. Per germline, CDR1 LNHNV and CDR2 YYDKDF (reference sequence). CDR3 coding DNA: TGTGCCACCAGCAGATCAAGGGGGACTAGCGGATTGGGGCAGTTCTTC. It encodes CATSRSRGTSGLGQFF.

This clone has just one count. The rearrangement links TRBV28 to TRBJ2-7; the match to TRBD2 covers 13 bases. Unmatched junction bases numbered 7, after V lost 5 bases and J lost 3 bases. This CDR3 contains 16 residues. Germline-derived CDR1 and CDR2 are MDHEN and SYDVKM. CDR3 nucleotide sequence: TGTGCCAGCAGTATTAGGACTAGCGGGAGATACTACGAGCAGTACTTC. As protein: CASSIRTSGRYYEQYF.

The V call is TRBV7-3, the J call TRBJ2-1; 8 bases align to TRBD2. The CDR3 loop spans 15 amino acids. The junction had 7 bases not matched to a gene; V was cut back by 5 bases and J by 4 bases. Germline lookup yields CDR1 SGHTA and CDR2 FQGTGA. The CDR3 sequence is CASSASGSQYNEQFF. CDR3 sequence (DNA): TGTGCCAGCAGCGCAAGCGGGAGCCAGTACAATGAGCAGTTCTTC. The entire variable domain, with the rest obtained from reference TRBV7-3 and TRBJ2-1, is as follows: GAGVSQTPSNKVTEKGKYVELRCDPISGHTALYWYRQSLGQGPEFLIYFQGTGAADDSGLPNDRFFAVRPEGSVSTLKIQRTERGDSAVYLCASSASGSQYNEQFFGPGTRLTVL.